The 24 T cell receptor beta chains below come from one sample, sequenced in a study of T cell repertoires in cytomegalovirus infection. TCRdb used MiXCR to reprocess the reads, holding one entry per CDR3 protein. The repertoire consists of about 85,000 distinct CDR3 sequences, with around 49% occurring once and the leading ten covering roughly 93%. What these receptors recognize is not known. The starting material was CD8+ T cells from cultured PBMCs, obtained from culture after CMV antigen stimulation. The source is a human donor in good health (CMV status not recorded). Some clones in this sample may be carry-over from other donors' samples.

The rearrangement joins TRBV7-3 to TRBJ1-2; a weak D match, TRBD1 (6 bases). CDR1 is SGHTA and CDR2 is FQGTGA in the germline V gene. Deletions cut 5 bases from V and 1 base from J, with 14 bases between. The CDR3 runs 15 residues. The CDR3, as DNA: TGTGCCAGCAGCCTCCGGGACACGATTAACTATGGCTACACCTTC. Its protein product is CASSLRDTINYGYTF.

As regards this clonotype: At one end the junction does not follow the germline gene, possibly because of a read error. V and J are TRBV7-2 and TRBJ2-1; D is undetermined. Germline V gene data show CDR1 as SGHTA and CDR2 as FQGNSA. This CDR3 is built from 11 residues. The CDR3 DNA reads TGTGGCAGCAGCTTAAGTGATGAGCAGTTCTTC. As protein: CGSSLSDEQFF.

CDR3 bases: TGCGCCAGCAGCATCTCCCAGGAGTCGGTACTCTATGGCTACACCTTC. This gives the protein CASSISQESVLYGYTF. The rearrangement joins TRBV4-1 to TRBJ1-2, with D unresolved. Germline CDR1 reads MGHRA; CDR2 reads YSYEKL. CDR3 size: 16 residues. The V and J ends lost 5 bases and 4 bases respectively, with 20 bases between them.

This clonotype was detected once. The V and J genes are TRBV6-6 and TRBJ2-1; 10 bases align to TRBD2. The ends lost 2 bases at V and 6 bases at J; junction bases unmatched: 7. Germline values: CDR1 MNHNY, CDR2 SVGAGI (reference sequence). The CDR3 totals 16 residues. CDR3 DNA sequence: TGTGCCAGCAGTTACGCGAGCGGGGGGGCTCGCAATGAGCAGTTCTTC. Amino acid sequence: CASSYASGGARNEQFF.

The chain links TRBV27 to TRBJ2-7; possible D gene TRBD1, 5 bases. Germline-derived CDR1 and CDR2 are MNHEY and SMNVEV (reference sequence). The CDR3 runs 13 residues. Trimming removed 2 bases at V and 5 bases at J, with 10 bases between. The CDR3, as DNA: TGTGCCAGCAGTTTAGCAGGGAACGACGAGCAGTACTTC. Protein: CASSLAGNDEQYF.

This clonotype was seen a handful of times. This chain connects TRBV7-4 to TRBJ2-7; weak D call: TRBD1 (5 bases). Germline loops: CDR1 SGHVT, CDR2 SQSDAQ. This CDR3 comprises 12 residues. The ends were cut back, 6 bases at V and 5 bases at J, with 11 bases in the middle. CDR3 in DNA: TGTGCCAGCAGTCTAGGGGTGAACGAGCAGTACTTC. Encoded protein: CASSLGVNEQYF.

V gene TRBV11-2 combines with J gene TRBJ2-5, with D possibly being TRBD2 (5 bases). Germline-derived CDR1 and CDR2 are SGHAT and FQNNGV. V gave up 5 bases and J gave up 5 bases, with 15 bases separating them. The CDR3 consists of 14 residues. CDR3 amino acids: CASSPPRWRETQYF. The CDR3 DNA is TGTGCCAGCAGCCCACCCCGCTGGAGGGAGACCCAGTACTTC. The whole variable domain, filled in from reference TRBV11-2 and TRBJ2-5, reads EAGVAQSPRYKIIEKRQSVAFWCNPISGHATLYWYQQILGQGPKLLIQFQNNGVVDDSQLPKDRFSAERLKGVDSTLKIQPAKLEDSAVYLCASSPPRWRETQYFGPGTRLLVL.

In this sample, this clonotype turned up a few times. The gene calls are TRBV7-6 and TRBJ2-5, with a tentative D call TRBD2 (6 bases). The CDR3 is 17 amino acids. CDR1 is SGHVS and CDR2 is FNYEAQ in the germline V gene. Trimming cost V 7 bases and J 2 bases, with 23 bases left between them. This CDR3 reads CASTLGGYRGRQETQYF. The CDR3 DNA reads as TGTGCCAGCACCCTCGGGGGATATAGGGGCAGGCAAGAGACCCAGTACTTC.

This clonotype was picked up a small number of times. J is TRBJ2-2 and V is TRBV6-1; D gene unclear. The V and J ends lost 6 bases and 6 bases respectively, with 17 bases between them. CDR1 is MNHNS and CDR2 is SASEGT in the germline V gene. The CDR3 spans 15 residues. The CDR3 sequence is CASSNSVWASGELFF. CDR3 bases: TGTGCCAGCAGCAACTCAGTTTGGGCCTCCGGGGAGCTGTTTTTT.

This sequence joins TRBV18 and TRBJ1-5; the D gene is possibly TRBD1 (5 bases). V was trimmed by 2 bases and J by 7 bases, leaving 15 bases between them. The CDR3 contains 15 residues. In germline, CDR1 is KGHSH, CDR2 LQKENI. In DNA, the CDR3 is TGTGCCAGCTCACCAAATCCCCAGGGCAGGCAGCCCCAGCATTTT. This encodes CASSPNPQGRQPQHF.

In this sample, this clonotype turned up once. The V and J genes are TRBV6-1 and TRBJ1-2; 10 nucleotides match TRBD1. CDR3 size: 16 residues. In germline, CDR1 is MNHNS, CDR2 SASEGT. Unmatched junction bases numbered 11, after V lost 5 bases and J lost 5 bases. In nucleotides, the CDR3 is TGTGCCAGCAGTTACCTCGGACAGGGGGGAGGGTATGGCTACACCTTC. Translation gives CASSYLGQGGGYGYTF.

The genes are TRBV7-4 and TRBJ2-1; TRBD2 agrees at 7 bases. Germline assignment: CDR1 SGHVT and CDR2 SQSDAQ. Unmatched junction bases numbered 14, after V lost 0 bases and J lost 6 bases. This CDR3 contains 18 residues. CDR3 protein: CASSLANWGREPRNEQFF. Here the CDR3 DNA reads TGTGCCAGCAGCTTAGCGAATTGGGGGAGGGAGCCACGCAATGAGCAGTTCTTC.

This rearrangement joins TRBV5-6 to TRBJ2-7, with TRBD1 matching over 8 bases. Germline assignment: CDR1 SGHDT and CDR2 YYEEEE. This CDR3 has 14 amino acids. V lost 4 bases and J lost 0; bases outside the gene matches: 3. Here the CDR3 reads CASSAGTGSYEQYF. The CDR3 DNA is TGTGCCAGCAGCGCTGGGACAGGCTCCTACGAGCAGTACTTC.

This chain uses TRBV27 with TRBJ1-2; D unresolved. The CDR3 covers 13 residues. The germline V gene has CDR1 MNHEY and CDR2 SMNVEV (reference sequence). Trimming cost V 6 bases and J 4 bases, with 12 bases left between them. The CDR3 reads CASSPGQPYGYTF. CDR3 sequence (DNA): TGTGCCAGCAGCCCCGGGCAGCCCTATGGCTACACCTTC.

The genes are TRBV6-2 or TRBV6-3 and TRBJ2-1; 8 nucleotides align to TRBD2. The germline gives CDR1 MNHEY, CDR2 SVGEGT. The CDR3 consists of 17 residues. V shed 0 bases, J shed 5 bases, and the junction held 9 bases outside the gene matches. CDR3 sequence reads: CASSYSSSGRTHNEQFF. CDR3 in DNA: TGTGCCAGCAGTTACTCGAGCAGCGGGAGAACCCACAATGAGCAGTTCTTC.

V usage is TRBV14 and J usage is TRBJ2-7, with TRBD2 as a possible D gene (6 bases). V lost 5 bases and J lost 1, with 15 bases in between. Germline V gene sequence: CDR1 SGHDN, CDR2 FVKESK. The CDR3 runs to 15 residues. The CDR3 region is CASSAAGPPSYEQYF. The CDR3 DNA is TGTGCCAGCAGCGCTGCGGGACCTCCTTCCTACGAGCAGTACTTC.

This clonotype has only a few counts. CDR3: CASIRSGQSTDTQYF. For the CDR3, the DNA is TGTGCCAGCATTCGGAGCGGCCAAAGCACAGATACGCAGTATTTT. This rearrangement joins TRBV7-2 to TRBJ2-3; weak D call: TRBD2 (5 bases). This CDR3 spans 15 amino acids. Germline values: CDR1 SGHTA, CDR2 FQGNSA. Trimming removed 7 bases from V and 0 bases from J, with 14 bases in between. Drawing the rest from reference TRBV7-2 and TRBJ2-3, the complete variable domain is GAGVSQSPSNKVTEKGKDVELRCDPISGHTALYWYRQSLGQGLEFLIYFQGNSAPDKSGLPSDRFSAERTGGSVSTLTIQRTQQEDSAVYLCASIRSGQSTDTQYFGPGTRLTVL.

This clonotype was detected only a few times. This chain joins TRBV10-3 and TRBJ2-3, with D unclear. CDR3 length: 14 amino acids. V lost 0 bases to trimming and J lost 3 bases, with 7 bases between them. Per the germline V gene, CDR1 is ENHRY and CDR2 is SYGVKD. CDR3 sequence (DNA): TGTGCCATCAGTGAGTCCGGAGCGACAGATACGCAGTATTTT. As protein: CAISESGATDTQYF.

The table lists this clonotype with a count of one. J is TRBJ1-1 and V is TRBV5-1, with D possibly TRBD1 on 6 matching bases. CDR1 is SGHRS and CDR2 is YFSETQ in the germline V gene. V was pared by 4 bases and J by 1 base, with 14 bases between. The CDR3 runs 15 residues. The CDR3 spells CASSLATGGNTEAFF. The CDR3 DNA reads TGCGCCAGCAGCCTGGCGACAGGCGGGAACACTGAAGCTTTCTTT.

This clonotype came up many times. The V call is TRBV7-2, the J call TRBJ1-1; D not certain. V was pared by 1 base and J by 1 base, with 10 bases between. CDR1 is SGHTA, CDR2 FQGNSA, per germline. CDR3 length: 15 amino acids. CDR3 in amino acids: CASSLVAAQNTEAFF. The CDR3 DNA reads TGTGCCAGCAGCTTAGTTGCGGCCCAGAACACTGAAGCTTTCTTT.

This chain joins TRBV19 and TRBJ2-1; 15 bases match TRBD2. CDR1 is LNHDA, CDR2 SQIVND, per germline (reference sequence). With V trimmed by 5 bases and J by 3 bases, 2 bases remained unmatched. The CDR3 extends over 16 amino acids. The CDR3 protein is CASSGTSGRFYNEQFF. DNA for the CDR3: TGTGCCAGTAGTGGGACTAGCGGGAGGTTCTACAATGAGCAGTTCTTC.

This clonotype was found a few times. The chain carries TRBV19 and TRBJ1-6, with unresolved D. V was trimmed by 9 bases and J by 0 bases, leaving 9 bases between them. The V gene's germline CDR1 is LNHDA and CDR2 SQIVND (reference sequence). The CDR3 sequence is 14 residues long. This CDR3 reads CASSGSSYNSPLHF. DNA for the CDR3: TGTGCCAGCTCGGGAAGCTCCTATAATTCACCCCTCCACTTT. Drawing the rest from reference TRBV19 and TRBJ1-6, the complete variable domain is DGGITQSPKYLFRKEGQNVTLSCEQNLNHDAMYWYRQDPGQGLRLIYYSQIVNDFQKGDIAEGYSVSREKKESFPLTVTSAQKNPTAFYLCASSGSSYNSPLHFGNGTRLTVT.

This clonotype has only a few counts. The chain joins TRBV27 to TRBJ1-2; D remains ambiguous. V dropped 6 bases and J dropped 1 base, with 6 bases sitting between them. CDR3 length: 12 residues. CDR1 and CDR2 (germline): MNHEY, SMNVEV (reference sequence). This CDR3 is CASRGSNYGYTF. The CDR3 bases are TGTGCCAGCAGGGGCAGTAACTATGGCTACACCTTC.

The chain links TRBV3-1 to TRBJ1-1, with unresolved D. V gave up 4 bases and J gave up 0 bases, with 12 bases separating them. Germline loops: CDR1 LGHDT, CDR2 YNNKEL (reference sequence). This CDR3 comprises 15 residues. The CDR3 bases are TGTGCCAGCAGCCCCTCCAAGGGTTTGAACACTGAAGCTTTCTTT. It yields the protein CASSPSKGLNTEAFF.